Listed below are T cell receptor beta chains from one sample, sequenced in a study of cytomegalovirus exposure and HLA in healthy donors. TCRdb's copy holds only in-frame clones and misses some; the assay was immunoSEQ multiplex PCR. The data contain about 140,000 clones, 70% to 85% of them singletons. Sequencing was done on a sample of PBMCs. These receptors were taken from a man in his forties in good health and CMV-seronegative. Each CDR3 is given with its conserved first and last residue. A D gene is named only where the DNA matches it firmly. Size values are once, few and many counts, or a class for expanded clones, and some rows have none.

clone_size	v_call	j_call	d_call	cdr3_nt	cdr3_aa
NA	TRBV18	TRBJ2-7	TRBD1	TGTGCCAGCTCACACGGGACAGGGGGCTTCCCTGACGAGCAGTACTTC	CASSHGTGGFPDEQYF
NA	TRBV11-3	TRBJ2-1	NA	TGTGCCAGCAGGCCACTGTGGGACTTTCCGTTCTTC	CASRPLWDFPFF
NA	TRBV5-1	TRBJ2-1	TRBD2	TGCGCCAGCAGCGCGCTAGCGGGAGACTACAATGAGCAGTTCTTC	CASSALAGDYNEQFF
NA	TRBV15	TRBJ1-1	NA	TGTGCCTCGGGGGATGGGCAGGGAACTGAAGCTTTCTTT	CASGDGQGTEAFF
NA	TRBV7-9	TRBJ2-7	NA	TGTGCCAGCAGCTTAACTGGGACTCTGTACGAGCAGTACTTC	CASSLTGTLYEQYF
few	TRBV15	TRBJ2-6	NA	TGTGCCACCAGCAGAGATCCGGGCTCTGGGGCCAACGTCCTGACTTTC	CATSRDPGSGANVLTF
NA	TRBV19	TRBJ2-7	TRBD1	TGTGCCAGTAGGGAGATGGGGGACAGCGGATACGAGCAGTACTTC	CASREMGDSGYEQYF
NA	TRBV5-1	TRBJ1-1	NA	TGCGCCAGCAGCAGGCAGGGGATTACTGAAGCTTTCTTT	CASSRQGITEAFF
once	TRBV6-1	TRBJ2-7	NA	TGTGCCAGCAGTGACATAAAGGGGGGGGACGAGCAGTACTTC	CASSDIKGGDEQYF
NA	TRBV10-1	TRBJ1-1	NA	TGCGCCAGCAGTGAGTCGATCGGGAGGGTTCGGAACACTGAAGCTTTCTTT	CASSESIGRVRNTEAFF
NA	TRBV19	TRBJ2-1	TRBD1	TGTGCCAGTAGTAAACTCGGGACAGTCACATACAATGAGCAGTTCTTC	CASSKLGTVTYNEQFF
NA	TRBV5-8	TRBJ2-1	TRBD1	TGTGCCAGCAGCTTGGGGACAGGCTCCTACAATGAGCAGTTCTTC	CASSLGTGSYNEQFF
NA	TRBV29-1	TRBJ2-7	TRBD1	TGCAGCGTGGGGGACAGGGGGAGCACCGCTGGTAGGCAGTACTTC	CSVGDRGSTAGRQYF
few	TRBV7-7	TRBJ2-5	NA	TGTGCCAGCAGCAAGAACCCACAGGGCCAAGAGACCCAGTACTTC	CASSKNPQGQETQYF
once	TRBV27	TRBJ2-2	TRBD1	TGTGCCAGCAGTTTCTCCGGGACAGGTTCGGCCGGGGAGCTGTTTTTT	CASSFSGTGSAGELFF
once	TRBV5-8	TRBJ2-5	TRBD2	TGTGCCAGCAGCTTTCGACTAGCGGGAGTCCCGGGGCAAGAGACCCAGTACTTC	CASSFRLAGVPGQETQYF
NA	TRBV6-5	TRBJ2-2	NA	TGTGCCAGCAGTTACGGGTTATTTGGGGGCTCCGGGGAGCTGTTTTTT	CASSYGLFGGSGELFF
NA	TRBV5-4	TRBJ2-1	TRBD2	TGTGCCAGCACGGGACTAGCGTCCTCCAATGAGCAGTTCTTC	CASTGLASSNEQFF
NA	TRBV5-3	TRBJ2-6	TRBD1	TGTGCCAGAAGCCCCCCCCGGGACAGGGGGCGGGGGGCCAACGGCCTGACTTTC	CARSPPRDRGRGANGLTF
NA	TRBV5-1	TRBJ2-7	NA	TGCGCCAGCAGCCTGTACTACGAGCAGTACTTC	CASSLYYEQYF
NA	TRBV27	TRBJ2-3	NA	TGTGCCAGCAGTCTCCTAGGTGGTACGCAGTATTTT	CASSLLGGTQYF
once	TRBV7-9	TRBJ2-1	NA	TGTGCCAGCAGCTTACCCTCTTCAGGCGCCAATGAGCAGTTCTTC	CASSLPSSGANEQFF
NA	TRBV14	TRBJ2-3	TRBD2	TGTGCCAGCAGCCAGCTGGGACTAGCGGGGGGGCCAGATACGCAGTATTTT	CASSQLGLAGGPDTQYF
NA	TRBV6-5	TRBJ2-7	TRBD1	TGTGCCAGCAGTTACTCCGTCCCGGGACAGACCTACGAGCAGTACTTC	CASSYSVPGQTYEQYF
NA	TRBV5-4	TRBJ1-6	TRBD1	TGTGCCAGCAGCTTTGGGACAGGAGGTTGGTCACCCCTCCACTTT	CASSFGTGGWSPLHF
NA	TRBV7-2	TRBJ2-1	NA	TGTGCCAGCAGCCTAGGCTACCACAATGAGCAGTTCTTC	CASSLGYHNEQFF
NA	TRBV11-2	TRBJ1-2	TRBD1	TGTGCCAGCAGCTTAGGGGGGACAGGCCGGCCCCCTAACTATGGCTACACCTTC	CASSLGGTGRPPNYGYTF
NA	TRBV2	TRBJ2-7	TRBD1	TGTGCCAGCAGTTCCCGTGTGGGGGACAGACCCTACGAGCAGTACTTC	CASSSRVGDRPYEQYF
NA	TRBV4-2	TRBJ2-7	NA	TGTGCCAGCAGCCCGACGGACAAGGGGGCCTACGAGCAGTACTTC	CASSPTDKGAYEQYF
NA	TRBV7-2	TRBJ2-5	TRBD2	TGTGCCAGCAGCTTGGGACTAGCGGGGGGTGAGACCCAGTACTTC	CASSLGLAGGETQYF
few	TRBV30	TRBJ2-1	NA	TGTGCCTGGATCCCCTCGGGCAATGAGCAGTTCTTC	CAWIPSGNEQFF
few	TRBV7-3	TRBJ2-3	TRBD2	TGTGCCAGCAGCTGGGGACTAGCGGGGGGCCCAGATACGCAGTATTTT	CASSWGLAGGPDTQYF
few	TRBV7-6	TRBJ1-2	TRBD1	TGTGCCAGCAGCTTAGGACAGGGGGCGTCAGGCTACACCTTC	CASSLGQGASGYTF
NA	TRBV19	TRBJ2-3	NA	TGTGCCAGTAGAACGGGACTCACAGATACGCAGTATTTT	CASRTGLTDTQYF
NA	TRBV2	TRBJ2-5	TRBD2	TGTGCCAGCAGTGATGGGCTAGCGGGAGACGAAGAGACCCAGTACTTC	CASSDGLAGDEETQYF
once	TRBV7-2	TRBJ2-6	TRBD2	TGTGCCAGCAGCTTTAGCGGGGGGGCCGGTGGGGCCAACGTCCTGACTTTC	CASSFSGGAGGANVLTF
few	TRBV11-3	TRBJ2-5	NA	TGTGCCAGCAGCTTAGCTAGCGCCGGGCAAGAGACCCAGTACTTC	CASSLASAGQETQYF
NA	TRBV6-5	TRBJ2-1	TRBD2	TGTGCCAGCAGTGCCGGGACTAGCGGCCAAAATGAGCAGTTCTTC	CASSAGTSGQNEQFF
NA	TRBV19	TRBJ2-4	TRBD2	TGTGCCAGTAGCCCCGGCGGGGGGCGGTTAGCCAAAAACATTCAGTACTTC	CASSPGGGRLAKNIQYF
NA	TRBV10-3	TRBJ2-7	TRBD2	TGTGCCATCAATCCAGGGAGGGGCTACGAGCAGTACTTC	CAINPGRGYEQYF
once	TRBV27	TRBJ2-5	NA	TGTGCCAGCAGTGTGGGGGGCGGGAGCGGAAAGACCCAGTACTTC	CASSVGGGSGKTQYF
NA	TRBV5-1	TRBJ2-5	NA	TGCGCCAGCAGCCCCGGGGAGACCCAGTACTTC	CASSPGETQYF